The 26 T cell receptor beta chains below were found in one sample sequenced in a study of blood T cell repertoires in COVID-19. Method: immunoSEQ multiplex PCR; TCRdb's copy keeps in-frame clones and lacks some. This sample has over 150,000 clones, with approximately 87% found just once. The material sequenced was peripheral blood. The receptors were gathered from a man between 65 and 85 years old with active or convalescent COVID-19.

This clone was recorded once. The chain is built from TRBV5-1 and TRBJ1-3; D is ambiguous. This CDR3 spans 16 amino acids. Germline CDR1 and CDR2: SGHRS and YFSETQ. V lost 5 bases to trimming and J lost 0 bases, with 15 bases between them. CDR3 coding DNA: TGCGCCAGCAGTTTTGCGGGCCCTCGCTCTGGAAACACCATATATTTT. As protein: CASSFAGPRSGNTIYF.

About this clone: The junction does not match germline at one end; this may be a read error. V and J are TRBV7-7 and TRBJ2-5, with 11 nucleotides matching TRBD2. CDR1 and CDR2 (germline): SSHAT, FNYEAQ (reference sequence). This CDR3 has 15 residues. For the CDR3, the DNA is TGTGCTAGCACCACACTAGCGGGAGTTCCGGAGACCCAGTACTTC. Translated: CASTTLAGVPETQYF. Full variable domain (remainder filled in from reference TRBV7-7 and TRBJ2-5): GAGVSQSPRYKVTKRGQDVTLRCDPISSHATLYWYQQALGQGPEFLTYFNYEAQPDKSGLPSDRFSAERPEGSISTLTIQRTEQRDSAMYRCASTTLAGVPETQYFGPGTRLLVL.

This chain uses TRBV5-6 with TRBJ2-4, with D possibly matching TRBD2 (5 bases). The germline V gene has CDR1 SGHDT and CDR2 YYEEEE. The CDR3 totals 12 residues. With 0 bases removed from V and 11 bases from J, the gap between germline ends came to 9 bases. The CDR3 region is CASSLEVGVQYF. The CDR3 region has the DNA TGTGCCAGCAGCTTGGAGGTGGGAGTTCAGTACTTC.

This chain joins TRBV28 and TRBJ2-2; the D gene is possibly TRBD1 (6 bases). CDR1 MDHEN and CDR2 SYDVKM come from the germline V gene. The CDR3 totals 17 residues. Trimming removed 5 bases at V and 2 bases at J, with 18 bases between. Written as DNA, the CDR3 is TGTGCCAGCAGTCCGCCTTGGGGGCGTCGAAACACCGGGGAGCTGTTTTTT. The encoded protein is CASSPPWGRRNTGELFF.

The rearrangement uses TRBV19 and TRBJ2-5; D uncertain. There are 13 residues in the CDR3. Trimming took 3 bases from V and 7 from J, leaving 12 bases between them. Germline CDR1 is LNHDA and CDR2 is SQIVND (reference sequence). The CDR3 DNA sequence: TGTGCCAGTAGTATTGCCGTCCGGAGGACCCAGTACTTC. Its translation is CASSIAVRRTQYF.

The sample holds one count of this clone. The chain is built from TRBV7-2 and TRBJ1-2; D remains ambiguous. With 3 bases removed from V and 0 bases from J, the gap between germline ends came to 2 bases. Per germline, CDR1 SGHTA and CDR2 FQGNSA. CDR3 length: 12 amino acids. The CDR3 is CASSFSNYGYTF. The DNA for the CDR3 is TGTGCCAGCAGCTTCTCTAACTATGGCTACACCTTC. The complete variable domain, with remaining parts taken from reference TRBV7-2 and TRBJ1-2, reads GAGVSQSPSNKVTEKGKDVELRCDPISGHTALYWYRQSLGQGLEFLIYFQGNSAPDKSGLPSDRFSAERTGGSVSTLTIQRTQQEDSAVYLCASSFSNYGYTFGSGTRLTVV.

This clone was found many times. V gene TRBV6-5 combines with J gene TRBJ2-6; 8 bases fit TRBD1. CDR3 length: 16 residues. Per the germline V gene, CDR1 is MNHEY and CDR2 is SVGAGI. Trimming cost V 2 bases and J 4 bases; bases outside gene matches: 4. CDR3 in amino acids: CASSYTTGVGANVLTF. CDR3 nucleotides: TGTGCCAGCAGTTACACGACAGGGGTAGGGGCCAACGTCCTGACTTTC.

The chain combines TRBV10-1 with TRBJ1-2; tentatively, D is TRBD1 (6 bases). This CDR3 spans 13 amino acids. Trimming left V 3 bases short and J 4 bases short, with 9 bases between. Germline CDR1 reads WNHNN; CDR2 reads SYGVQD (reference sequence). CDR3 loop: CASSEQGSYGYTF. The CDR3 DNA follows: TGCGCCAGCAGTGAACAGGGCAGCTATGGCTACACCTTC.

The V gene is TRBV5-4, the J gene TRBJ2-2; TRBD2 matches at 12 bases. Trimming took 4 bases from V and 1 from J; bases not matched to a gene: 5. Germline CDR1 reads SGHNT; CDR2 reads YYREEE (reference sequence). The CDR3 totals 17 residues. The CDR3: CASSPGTSGRNTGELFF. The CDR3 bases are TGTGCCAGCAGCCCCGGGACTAGCGGGCGGAACACCGGGGAGCTGTTTTTT. Full variable domain (remainder filled in from reference TRBV5-4 and TRBJ2-2): ETGVTQSPTHLIKTRGQQVTLRCSSQSGHNTVSWYQQALGQGPQFIFQYYREEENGRGNFPPRFSGLQFPNYSSELNVNALELDDSALYLCASSPGTSGRNTGELFFGEGSRLTVL.

V gene TRBV3-1 (or the pseudogene TRBV3-2) combines with J gene TRBJ1-2; unclear D gene. CDR1 is LGHDT, CDR2 YNNKEL, per germline (reference sequence). V was trimmed by 4 bases and J by 5 bases, leaving 11 bases between them. There are 13 residues in the CDR3. The DNA of the CDR3 is TGTGCCAGCAGCCGAACGGACTGGTATGGCTACACCTTC. Translation gives CASSRTDWYGYTF.

J is TRBJ2-1 and V is TRBV10-3, with 8 nucleotides matching TRBD1. The CDR3 spans 14 residues. V shed 3 bases, J shed 8 bases, and the junction held 6 bases outside the gene matches. CDR1 is ENHRY, CDR2 SYGVKD, per germline. The CDR3 spells CAISDRTGIDEQFF. The CDR3 coding sequence is TGTGCCATCAGTGATAGGACAGGGATCGATGAGCAGTTCTTC.

V gene TRBV27 combines with J gene TRBJ2-4; 8 bases fit TRBD1. J lost 1 base, V lost 7 bases, and 6 bases had no gene match. CDR1 and CDR2 (germline): MNHEY, SMNVEV (reference sequence). The CDR3 loop spans 15 amino acids. Here the CDR3 reads CASKSGGTAKNIQYF. The CDR3, as DNA: TGTGCCAGCAAGTCAGGGGGCACTGCCAAAAACATTCAGTACTTC.

This clone was recorded once. The genes are TRBV3-1 (or the pseudogene TRBV3-2) and TRBJ2-2; D is perhaps TRBD1 (6 bases). Germline assignment: CDR1 LGHDT and CDR2 YNNKEL (reference sequence). The CDR3 is 13 amino acids. V shed 2 bases and J shed 5 bases, with 6 bases lying between them. CDR3 residues: CASSQTGTGELFF. CDR3 bases: TGTGCCAGCAGCCAAACAGGGACCGGGGAGCTGTTTTTT.

The chain carries TRBV7-8 and TRBJ1-6; 7 bases map to TRBD1. This CDR3 region has 13 residues. CDR1 is SGHVS and CDR2 is FQNEAQ in the germline V gene. With 7 bases clipped from V and 8 bases from J, the junction kept 5 bases outside the gene matches. As DNA, the CDR3 is TGTGCCAGCAACGCTGGGACAGATTCACCCCTCCACTTT. Translated, it gives CASNAGTDSPLHF.

The chain combines TRBV28 with TRBJ1-6, with D maybe TRBD1 (6 bases). V dropped 9 bases and J dropped 7 bases, with 13 bases sitting between them. The V gene's germline CDR1 is MDHEN and CDR2 SYDVKM. The CDR3 has 13 residues. CDR3: CARGGQQNSPLHF. CDR3 coding DNA: TGTGCCAGGGGCGGACAGCAGAATTCACCCCTCCACTTT.

The J gene is TRBJ1-6, the V gene TRBV2; D ambiguous. Germline lookup yields CDR1 SNHLY and CDR2 FYNNEI. The CDR3 is made up of 13 amino acids. V lost 4 bases and J 7 bases, leaving 8 bases between the germline ends. The CDR3 spells CASSVQPNSPLHF. CDR3 sequence (DNA): TGTGCCAGCAGTGTACAGCCAAATTCACCCCTCCACTTT.

The CDR3 loop is CASSTASGGANTEAFF. The CDR3 region has the DNA TGTGCCAGTAGTACCGCCTCAGGGGGCGCGAACACTGAAGCTTTCTTT. The V and J genes are TRBV19 and TRBJ1-1, with TRBD1 identical over 8 bases. The CDR3 totals 16 residues. Germline CDR1 is LNHDA and CDR2 is SQIVND (reference sequence). V was pared by 4 bases and J by 1 base, with 8 bases of the junction left unmatched.

This clone was seen once. V is TRBV2 and J is TRBJ1-1; 10 bases map to TRBD1. The CDR3 length is 12 residues. V was clipped by 4 bases and J by 11 bases; unmatched bases: 4. CDR1 and CDR2 from the germline V gene are SNHLY and FYNNEI. The CDR3 loop reads CASSARQGAAFF. In nucleotides, the CDR3 is TGTGCCAGCAGTGCTCGACAGGGGGCCGCTTTCTTT.

This clone was detected only once. The J gene is TRBJ1-6, the V gene TRBV18; perhaps TRBD1 as D (5 bases). V was shortened by 2 bases and J by 9 bases, with 11 bases between the two germline ends. CDR3 length: 14 amino acids. Germline CDR1 reads KGHSH; CDR2 reads LQKENI. CDR3 sequence: CASSPEGESSPLHF. The CDR3 DNA sequence: TGTGCCAGCTCACCAGAAGGGGAAAGTTCACCCCTCCACTTT. Complete variable domain (other parts from reference TRBV18 and TRBJ1-6): NAGVMQNPRHLVRRRGQEARLRCSPMKGHSHVYWYRQLPEEGLKFMVYLQKENIIDESGMPKERFSAEFPKEGPSILRIQQVVRGDSAAYFCASSPEGESSPLHFGNGTRLTVT.

This rearrangement joins TRBV7-9 to TRBJ1-1, with D uncertain. This CDR3 contains 12 residues. V was cut by 5 bases and J by 7 bases, with 11 bases left in between. The germline V gene encodes CDR1 SEHNR and CDR2 FQNEAQ (reference sequence). CDR3: CASSLLPREAFF. The CDR3 bases are TGTGCCAGCAGCCTCCTTCCCCGTGAAGCTTTCTTT.

CDR3 bases: TGTGCCAGCAGCTTGGTTTCTAGCGGGGGAGGTCGGGGCAATGAGCAGTTCTTC. The encoded protein is CASSLVSSGGGRGNEQFF. The V gene is TRBV5-5, the J gene TRBJ2-1; 10 positions match TRBD2. V dropped 0 bases and J dropped 6; count of bases not matched to a gene: 12. This CDR3 comprises 18 residues. Germline V gene data show CDR1 as SGHKS and CDR2 as YYEKEE (reference sequence).

V and J are TRBV9 and TRBJ2-5; D possibly corresponds to TRBD2 (5 bases). CDR1 SGDLS and CDR2 YYNGEE come from the germline V gene. Trimming shortened V by 0 bases and J by 0 bases, and 9 bases separated the two germline ends. The CDR3 extends over 15 amino acids. In DNA form, the CDR3 reads TGTGCCAGCAGCGTAGCTGGCGGGTACCAAGAGACCCAGTACTTC. Protein product: CASSVAGGYQETQYF.

The chain couples TRBV6-2 or TRBV6-3 to TRBJ1-5, with D hard to call. Trimming cost V 5 bases and J 3 bases, with 14 bases left between them. Germline V CDR1 and CDR2: MNHEY, SVGEGT. The CDR3 covers 15 residues. CDR3 loop: CASSLPGKVNQPQHF. The CDR3 coding sequence is TGTGCCAGCAGTCTACCCGGGAAAGTCAATCAGCCCCAGCATTTT.

The chain uses TRBV7-6 and TRBJ1-2; 9 bases fit TRBD1. V lost 5 bases to trimming and J lost 7 bases; unmatched junction nucleotides: 5. CDR3 size: 13 residues. Germline V CDR1 and CDR2: SGHVS, FNYEAQ. The CDR3 region is CASSRDRVGGYTF. In DNA, the CDR3 is TGTGCCAGCAGCCGGGACAGGGTGGGTGGCTACACCTTC.

The chain couples TRBV7-2 to TRBJ1-2; D not certain. The CDR3 is 13 amino acids. Germline values: CDR1 SGHTA, CDR2 FQGNSA. V gave up 5 bases and J gave up 2 bases, with 9 bases separating them. The CDR3 spells CASSLGPNYGYTF. The CDR3 DNA sequence: TGTGCCAGCAGCCTGGGCCCCAACTATGGCTACACCTTC.

This clone was seen just once. V is TRBV19 and J is TRBJ2-6; the match to TRBD1 covers 8 bases. Trimming at V came to 9 bases and at J to 4 bases, leaving 11 bases not matched to a gene. Per germline, CDR1 LNHDA and CDR2 SQIVND (reference sequence). CDR3 length: 16 residues. DNA of the CDR3: TGTGCCAGCCAACGTAGACAGGGGTCAGGGGCCAACGTCCTGACTTTC. Translating gives CASQRRQGSGANVLTF.